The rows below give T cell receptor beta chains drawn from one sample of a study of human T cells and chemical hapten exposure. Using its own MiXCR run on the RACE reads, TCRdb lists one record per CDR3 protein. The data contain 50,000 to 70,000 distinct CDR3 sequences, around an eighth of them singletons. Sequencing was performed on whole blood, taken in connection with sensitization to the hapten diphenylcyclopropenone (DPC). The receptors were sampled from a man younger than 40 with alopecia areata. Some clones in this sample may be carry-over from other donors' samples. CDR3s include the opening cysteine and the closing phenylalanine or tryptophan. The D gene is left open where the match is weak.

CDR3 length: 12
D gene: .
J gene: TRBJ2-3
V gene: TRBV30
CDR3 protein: CAWSESTDTQYF

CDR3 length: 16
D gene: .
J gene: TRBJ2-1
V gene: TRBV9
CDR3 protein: CASSRRSGTFPNEQFF

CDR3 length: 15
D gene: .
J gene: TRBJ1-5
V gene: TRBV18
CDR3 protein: CASSPRYEGNQPQHF

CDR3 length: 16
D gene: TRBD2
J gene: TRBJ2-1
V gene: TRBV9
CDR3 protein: CASSVGGSGGYNEQFF

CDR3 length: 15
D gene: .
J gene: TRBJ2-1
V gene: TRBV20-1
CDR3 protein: CSARRVALSYNEQFF

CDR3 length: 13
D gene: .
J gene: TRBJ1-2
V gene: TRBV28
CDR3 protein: CASSPGAGYGYTF

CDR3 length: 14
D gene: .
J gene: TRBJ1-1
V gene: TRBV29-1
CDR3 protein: CSVGMMVGNTEAFF

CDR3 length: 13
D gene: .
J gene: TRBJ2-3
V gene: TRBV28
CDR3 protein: CASSLPGPDTQYF

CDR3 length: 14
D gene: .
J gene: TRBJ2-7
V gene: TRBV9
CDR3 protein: CASSQTQGHVEQYF

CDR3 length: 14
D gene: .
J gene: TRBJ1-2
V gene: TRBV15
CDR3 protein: CATSRGFSSYGYTF

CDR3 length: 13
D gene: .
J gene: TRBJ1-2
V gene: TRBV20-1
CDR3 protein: CSARDEGLYGYTF

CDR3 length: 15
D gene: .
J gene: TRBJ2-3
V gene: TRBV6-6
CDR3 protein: CASSYGSPYTDTQYF

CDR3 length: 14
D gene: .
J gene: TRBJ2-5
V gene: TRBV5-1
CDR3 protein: CASSLTSFGETQYF

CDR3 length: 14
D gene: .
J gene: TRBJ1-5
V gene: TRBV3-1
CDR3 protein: CASSQTAINQPQHF

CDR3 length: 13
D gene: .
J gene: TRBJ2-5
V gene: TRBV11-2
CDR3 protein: CASSSHPQETQYF

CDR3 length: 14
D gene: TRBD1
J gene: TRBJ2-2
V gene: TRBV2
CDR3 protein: CASSEYGTDGELFF

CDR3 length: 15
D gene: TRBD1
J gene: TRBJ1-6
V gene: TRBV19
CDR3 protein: CASRIRDRNNSPLHF

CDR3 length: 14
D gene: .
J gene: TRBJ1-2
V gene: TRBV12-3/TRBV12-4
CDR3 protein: CASSSLLANYGYTF

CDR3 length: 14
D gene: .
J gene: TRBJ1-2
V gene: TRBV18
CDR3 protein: CASSPFKNNYGYTF

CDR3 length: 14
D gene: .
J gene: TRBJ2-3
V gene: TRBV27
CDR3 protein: CASSLGRLKDTQYF

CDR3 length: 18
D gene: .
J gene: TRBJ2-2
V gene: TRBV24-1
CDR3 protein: CATSDLTGNRANTGELFF

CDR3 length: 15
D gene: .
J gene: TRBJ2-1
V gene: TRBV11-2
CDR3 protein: CASSSPLGGYNEQFF

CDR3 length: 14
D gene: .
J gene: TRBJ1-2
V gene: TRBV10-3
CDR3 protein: CAISESRQGSGYTF

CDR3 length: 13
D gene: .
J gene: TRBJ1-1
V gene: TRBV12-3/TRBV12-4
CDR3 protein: CASSFRGGTEAFF

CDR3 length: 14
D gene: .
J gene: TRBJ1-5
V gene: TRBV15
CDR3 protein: CATSPTNNNQPQHF

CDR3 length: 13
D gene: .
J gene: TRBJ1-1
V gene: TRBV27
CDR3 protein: CASSPGIFTEAFF

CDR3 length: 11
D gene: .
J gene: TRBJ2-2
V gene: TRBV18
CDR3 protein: CASSPSGELFF

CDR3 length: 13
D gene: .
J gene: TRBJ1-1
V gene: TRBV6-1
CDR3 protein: CASISLLNTEAFF

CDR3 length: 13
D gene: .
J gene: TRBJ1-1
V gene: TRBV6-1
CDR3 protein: CASSENRVSEAFF

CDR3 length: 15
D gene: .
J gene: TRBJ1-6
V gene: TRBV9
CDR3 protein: CASSAIGGNNSPLHF

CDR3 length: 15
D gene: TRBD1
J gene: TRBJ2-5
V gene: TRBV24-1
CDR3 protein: CATSDADRGLETQYF

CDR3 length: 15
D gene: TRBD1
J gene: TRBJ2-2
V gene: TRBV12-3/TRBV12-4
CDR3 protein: CASSTGTGHTGELFF

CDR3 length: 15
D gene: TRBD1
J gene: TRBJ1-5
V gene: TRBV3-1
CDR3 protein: CASSQAGQGNQPQHF

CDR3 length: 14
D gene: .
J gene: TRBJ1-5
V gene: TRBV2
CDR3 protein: CASSEGTDNQPQHF

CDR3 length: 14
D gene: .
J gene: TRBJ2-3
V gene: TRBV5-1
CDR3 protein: CASSLEAGPDTQYF

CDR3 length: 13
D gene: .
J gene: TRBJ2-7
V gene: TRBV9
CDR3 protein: CASSVDPAYEQYF

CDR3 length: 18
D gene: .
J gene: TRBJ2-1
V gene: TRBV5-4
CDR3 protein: CASSPSPRAREVVHEQFF

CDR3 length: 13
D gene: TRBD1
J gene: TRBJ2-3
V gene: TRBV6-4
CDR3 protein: CASSGTGRDTQYF

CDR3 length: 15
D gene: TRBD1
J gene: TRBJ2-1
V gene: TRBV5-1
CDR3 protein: CASSLGTGSGDEQFF

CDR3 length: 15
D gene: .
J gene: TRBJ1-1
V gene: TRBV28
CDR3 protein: CASRYPGAIGTEAFF

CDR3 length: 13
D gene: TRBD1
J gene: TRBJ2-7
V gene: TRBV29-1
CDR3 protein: CSVEMGQSYEQYF

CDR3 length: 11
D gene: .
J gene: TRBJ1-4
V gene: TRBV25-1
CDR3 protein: CASSFGEKLFF

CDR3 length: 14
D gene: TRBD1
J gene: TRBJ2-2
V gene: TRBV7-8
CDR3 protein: CASNQGASTGELFF

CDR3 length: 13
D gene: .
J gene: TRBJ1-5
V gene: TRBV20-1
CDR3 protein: CSAWGGSDQPQHF